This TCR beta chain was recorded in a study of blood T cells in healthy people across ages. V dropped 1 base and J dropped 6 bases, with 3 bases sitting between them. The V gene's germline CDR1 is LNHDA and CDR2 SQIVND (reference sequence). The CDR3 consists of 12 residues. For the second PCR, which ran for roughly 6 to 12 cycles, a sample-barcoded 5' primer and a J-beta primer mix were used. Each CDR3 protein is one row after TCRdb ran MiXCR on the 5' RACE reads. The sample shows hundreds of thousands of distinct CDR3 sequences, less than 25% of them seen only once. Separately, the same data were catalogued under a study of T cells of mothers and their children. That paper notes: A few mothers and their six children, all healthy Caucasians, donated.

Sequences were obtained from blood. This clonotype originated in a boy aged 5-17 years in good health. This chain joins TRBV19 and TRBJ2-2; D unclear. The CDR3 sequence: CASSIGSGELFF. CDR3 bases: TGTGCCAGTAGTATAGGGTCCGGGGAGCTGTTTTTT. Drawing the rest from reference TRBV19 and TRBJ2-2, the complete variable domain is DGGITQSPKYLFRKEGQNVTLSCEQNLNHDAMYWYRQDPGQGLRLIYYSQIVNDFQKGDIAEGYSVSREKKESFPLTVTSAQKNPTAFYLCASSIGSGELFFGEGSRLTVL.